What follows is one T cell receptor beta chain and its context. Antigen unknown. The record originates from a study of T cell responses to AZD1222 COVID-19 vaccine. Study-level points and caveats: Baseline serostatus was positive in only a handful of AZD1222 recipients. There were mostly white British donors and more females than males, and clonal diversity was possibly underestimated. Scientists sampled the repertoires only once the peak T cell response had passed.

Produced via immunoSEQ multiplex PCR; TCRdb's table is partial and in-frame only. The table has around 70,000 clones, 70% to 90% seen once. Sample: peripheral blood, taken 28 days after the second dose of the MenACWY control vaccine. The receptor comes from an adult who received the MenACWY meningococcal vaccine as a control.

This CDR3 is CASSQDFVSTGKYNEQFF. The CDR3 nucleotides are TGCGCCAGCAGCCAAGATTTTGTTTCGACAGGGAAATACAATGAGCAGTTCTTC. The chain uses TRBV4-3 and TRBJ2-1; 7 nucleotides agree with TRBD1. This CDR3 is built from 18 residues. The J segment lost 4 bases and the V segment lost 0 bases, leaving 12 bases of the junction unmatched. CDR1 is LGHNA and CDR2 is YSLEER in the germline V gene.